The 23 T cell receptor beta chains below all came from one sample that was sequenced in a study of shared clonotypes between healthy human individuals. Method: immunoSEQ multiplex PCR; TCRdb's copy keeps in-frame clones and lacks some. The repertoire consists of 450,000 to 500,000 clones, with approximately 80% occurring once and the leading ten covering around 11%. The specimen sequenced was PBMCs. The source of these receptors is a woman aged 40-49 years in good health. Some clones in this sample may be carry-over from other donors' samples.

The chain combines TRBV7-2 with TRBJ1-2; D is unresolved. V was pared by 1 base and J by 0 bases, with 9 bases between. CDR1 and CDR2 from the germline V gene are SGHTA and FQGNSA. The CDR3 loop spans 15 amino acids. The CDR3 region is CASSLVVASNYGYTF. The CDR3 DNA reads as TGTGCCAGCAGCTTAGTGGTGGCATCTAACTATGGCTACACCTTC. Supplemented by reference TRBV7-2 and TRBJ1-2, the full variable domain reads GAGVSQSPSNKVTEKGKDVELRCDPISGHTALYWYRQSLGQGLEFLIYFQGNSAPDKSGLPSDRFSAERTGGSVSTLTIQRTQQEDSAVYLCASSLVVASNYGYTFGSGTRLTVV.

This chain joins TRBV29-1 and TRBJ2-5; the match to TRBD2 covers 9 bases. Germline assignment: CDR1 SQVTM and CDR2 ANQGSEA. The CDR3 contains 15 residues. V gave up 4 bases and J gave up 4 bases; unmatched junction bases: 10. The DNA of the CDR3 is TGCAGCGTTGTGTCGGCGGGAGGGTGGGGAGAGACCCAGTACTTC. It translates to CSVVSAGGWGETQYF.

This clone was observed a few times. V usage is TRBV30 and J usage is TRBJ1-3; D remains ambiguous. V was shortened by 8 bases and J by 7 bases, with 15 bases between the two germline ends. Per germline, CDR1 GTSNPN and CDR2 SVGIG (reference sequence). The CDR3 spans 12 residues. Written as DNA, the CDR3 is TGTGCCCACGGCCCCATAGGGAACACCATATATTTT. It codes for CAHGPIGNTIYF. Together with reference TRBV30 and TRBJ1-3, the CDR3 gives the full variable domain: SQTIHQWPATLVQPVGSPLSLECTVEGTSNPNLYWYRQAAGRGLQLLFYSVGIGQISSEVPQNLSASRPQDRQFILSSKKLLLSDSGFYLCAHGPIGNTIYFGEGSWLTVV.

This clone was detected only once. CDR3 DNA: TGTGCCAGCAGCAGAACAGTAGCTAACTATGGCTACACCTTC. This translates into CASSRTVANYGYTF. V and J are TRBV7-8 and TRBJ1-2; D call uncertain. The CDR3 has 14 amino acids. Trimming pared 5 bases from V and 0 bases from J, leaving 10 bases between. Germline CDR1 is SGHVS and CDR2 is FQNEAQ.

The genes are TRBV4-3 and TRBJ2-7, with 9 bases that match TRBD1. The CDR3 is 13 residues long. CDR1 LGHNA and CDR2 YSLEER come from the germline V gene. Germline trimming cut 1 base from V and 6 bases from J; bases unmatched to any gene: 1. The CDR3 spells CASSQGTGVEQYF. CDR3 DNA: TGCGCCAGCAGCCAAGGGACAGGGGTCGAGCAGTACTTC.

This chain uses TRBV16 with TRBJ2-7; TRBD2 aligns across 8 bases. The CDR3 loop spans 15 amino acids. V shed 4 bases, J shed 2 bases, and the junction held 7 bases outside the gene matches. Germline CDR1 and CDR2: KGHSY and FQNENV. This CDR3 is CASSRGGLIPYEQYF. CDR3 DNA sequence: TGTGCCAGCAGCCGCGGGGGGCTAATCCCCTACGAGCAGTACTTC.

CDR3 nucleotide sequence: TGTGCCAGCAGCCCCGGGGTAGCGGGAAACAATGAGCAGTTCTTC. This gives the protein CASSPGVAGNNEQFF. The chain has TRBV7-8 and TRBJ2-1, with 8 bases aligning to TRBD2. V lost 5 bases to trimming and J lost 5 bases; unmatched junction nucleotides: 8. Germline V CDR1 and CDR2: SGHVS, FQNEAQ. This CDR3 region has 15 residues.

This clone was seen just once. The chain couples TRBV5-6 to TRBJ2-7, with TRBD2 identical over 7 bases. The ends lost 3 bases at V and 3 bases at J; junction bases unmatched: 15. CDR3 length: 17 residues. The germline V gene encodes CDR1 SGHDT and CDR2 YYEEEE. CDR3 amino acids: CASSWRESRLAIYEQYF. In nucleotides, the CDR3 is TGTGCCAGCAGCTGGCGGGAGTCACGACTCGCGATCTACGAGCAGTACTTC.

The gene calls are TRBV5-6 and TRBJ1-4, with D possibly matching TRBD1 (5 bases). Per germline, CDR1 SGHDT and CDR2 YYEEEE. This CDR3 region has 13 residues. V dropped 5 bases and J dropped 8 bases, with 13 bases sitting between them. The DNA for the CDR3 is TGTGCCAGCAGTCCCGCAGGGAAAGAAAAACTGTTTTTT. Translating it yields CASSPAGKEKLFF.

V is TRBV9 and J is TRBJ2-1, with a weak D call TRBD2 (6 bases). Germline CDR1 SGDLS, CDR2 YYNGEE. The CDR3 spans 15 residues. Trimming removed 7 bases at V and 7 bases at J, with 21 bases between. The CDR3 is CASARDPLEGNEQFF. In DNA, the CDR3 is TGTGCCAGCGCCCGCGACCCATTGGAGGGTAATGAGCAGTTCTTC.

This chain uses TRBV4-2 with TRBJ2-1; 10 nucleotides align to TRBD2. With 3 bases clipped from V and 8 bases from J, the junction kept 13 bases outside the gene matches. Germline CDR1 is LGHNA and CDR2 is YNFKEQ. The CDR3 has 17 amino acids. The CDR3 nucleotides are TGTGCCAGCAGCCACCTCAGCTCTAGCGGGAGTCCCGATGAGCAGTTCTTC. Translating it yields CASSHLSSSGSPDEQFF.

This sequence joins TRBV2 and TRBJ2-7; D remains unclear. The CDR3 runs 15 residues. V gave up 8 bases and J gave up 0 bases, with 17 bases separating them. Germline V gene data show CDR1 as SNHLY and CDR2 as FYNNEI. The CDR3 nucleotides read TGTGCCAGCGCAGAGACACGTCCCTTCTCCTACGAGCAGTACTTC. Amino acid sequence: CASAETRPFSYEQYF.

The CDR3 region is CASSPSGIRTDTQYF. The CDR3 DNA reads TGTGCCAGCAGCCCTAGCGGGATCCGCACAGATACGCAGTATTTT. This rearrangement joins TRBV7-9 to TRBJ2-3; 9 bases agree with TRBD2. Germline-derived CDR1 and CDR2 are SEHNR and FQNEAQ (reference sequence). The CDR3 consists of 15 residues. The V gene end was trimmed by 5 bases and the J gene end by 1 base; junction bases not matched to a gene: 4.

This chain connects TRBV6-5 to TRBJ2-7, with D unclear. The CDR3 is 16 residues long. CDR1 and CDR2 from the germline V gene are MNHEY and SVGAGI. Trimming left V 0 bases short and J 2 bases short, with 14 bases between. The CDR3 is CASSYSIGRWTYEQYF. In DNA, the CDR3 is TGTGCCAGCAGTTACTCCATCGGACGGTGGACCTACGAGCAGTACTTC.

The CDR3 DNA reads as TGCGCCAACGAGGGAACAGGTGAGGCCGGGGGGGCTTGGCCGAACACTGAAGCTTTCTTT. Translation: CANEGTGEAGGAWPNTEAFF. V and J are TRBV4-1 and TRBJ1-1, with a tentative D call TRBD1 (6 bases). The CDR3 is 20 amino acids. Trimming removed 10 bases at V and 1 base at J, with 34 bases between. The germline CDR1 and CDR2 sequences are MGHRA and YSYEKL.

The V and J genes are TRBV9 and TRBJ2-1, with TRBD2 matching over 7 bases. CDR1 is SGDLS and CDR2 is YYNGEE in the germline V gene. The J segment lost 3 bases and the V segment lost 0 bases, leaving 3 bases of the junction unmatched. The CDR3 has 15 amino acids. The chain's CDR3 is CASSVDGTIYNEQFF. For the CDR3, the DNA is TGTGCCAGCAGCGTAGATGGGACTATCTACAATGAGCAGTTCTTC.

The rearrangement links TRBV6-5 to TRBJ1-3; the match to TRBD1 covers 8 bases. V dropped 4 bases and J dropped 2; count of bases not matched to a gene: 7. Germline CDR1 is MNHEY and CDR2 is SVGAGI. This CDR3 contains 16 residues. The CDR3 region has the DNA TGTGCCAGCAGTTCCGCAGGGACAGGCACTGGAAACACCATATATTTT. Translation gives CASSSAGTGTGNTIYF.

V is TRBV7-9 and J is TRBJ2-5; no definite D call. Deletions cut 1 base from V and 4 bases from J, with 19 bases between. The CDR3 covers 17 residues. The germline V gene has CDR1 SEHNR and CDR2 FQNEAQ (reference sequence). CDR3 sequence: CASSLEPKGLLAETQYF. In DNA form, the CDR3 reads TGTGCCAGCAGCTTAGAGCCAAAAGGGCTCCTGGCAGAGACCCAGTACTTC. The full variable domain, in which reference TRBV7-9 and TRBJ2-5 provide the parts outside the CDR3, is DTGVSQNPRHKITKRGQNVTFRCDPISEHNRLYWYRQTLGQGPEFLTYFQNEAQLEKSRLLSDRFSAERPKGSFSTLEIQRTEQGDSAMYLCASSLEPKGLLAETQYFGPGTRLLVL.

The rearrangement links TRBV6-5 to TRBJ2-3; D is possibly TRBD1 or TRBD2 (5 bases each). The CDR3 spans 15 residues. Per the germline V gene, CDR1 is MNHEY and CDR2 is SVGAGI. V was cut by 2 bases and J by 0 bases, with 9 bases left in between. The CDR3 loop reads CASSYDWDSTDTQYF. The DNA for the CDR3 is TGTGCCAGCAGTTACGATTGGGACAGCACAGATACGCAGTATTTT.

The chain recombines TRBV5-6 with TRBJ2-7, with D perhaps TRBD1 (8 bases). Germline V gene lookup returns CDR1 SGHDT and CDR2 YYEEEE. The CDR3 is 13 residues long. Trimming shortened V by 4 bases and J by 5 bases, and 13 bases separated the two germline ends. CDR3 residues: CASSRTGRDEQYF. The CDR3 bases are TGTGCCAGCAGCCGGACAGGGAGGGACGAGCAGTACTTC.

The CDR3 loop is CASSFGGSAETQYF. CDR3 nucleotide sequence: TGCGCCAGCAGCTTCGGCGGGAGTGCAGAGACCCAGTACTTC. This rearrangement joins TRBV5-1 to TRBJ2-5, with 7 bases identical to TRBD2. With 2 bases clipped from V and 4 bases from J, the junction kept 5 bases outside the gene matches. CDR1 SGHRS and CDR2 YFSETQ come from the germline V gene. The CDR3 extends over 14 amino acids.

The rearrangement links TRBV5-8 to TRBJ1-6; unclear D gene. Trimming took 1 base from V and 8 from J, leaving 13 bases between them. The germline V gene encodes CDR1 SGHTS and CDR2 YDEGEE. The CDR3 covers 15 residues. The CDR3 DNA follows: TGTGCCAGCAGCTTGCAGGAGGCTGGTTATTCACCCCTCCACTTT. Its translation is CASSLQEAGYSPLHF.

The J gene is TRBJ2-3, the V gene TRBV15; TRBD1 agrees at 11 bases. Germline-derived CDR1 and CDR2 are LNHNV and YYDKDF (reference sequence). The trim removed 2 bases at V and 5 bases at J, leaving 3 bases unmatched. CDR3 length: 15 residues. CDR3 amino acids: CATSRRTGGIDTQYF. Here the CDR3 DNA reads TGTGCCACCAGCAGACGGACAGGGGGCATAGATACGCAGTATTTT.